A selection of T cell receptor beta chains follows, all from one sample in a study of blood T cell repertoires in COVID-19. Some clones are missing from TCRdb's copy, which holds only in-frame ones; the method was immunoSEQ multiplex PCR. The sample records a few hundred thousand clones, approximately 89% being singletons. Specimen: peripheral blood. The receptors derive from a woman in her 50s who had recovered from COVID-19. Both conserved end residues are part of each CDR3. D genes are given only for firm matches. Clone size, where shown, is once, few, many, or a class for clones that have expanded.

V gene: TRBV4-1
J gene: TRBJ1-1
clone size: -
D gene: -
CDR3 protein: CASRFGSGTNTEAFF
CDR3 DNA: TGCGCCAGCAGATTCGGAAGCGGGACGAACACTGAAGCTTTCTTT

V gene: TRBV29-1
J gene: TRBJ2-1
clone size: -
D gene: TRBD1
CDR3 protein: CSVDPYRGEQFF
CDR3 DNA: TGCAGCGTTGACCCCTACAGGGGTGAGCAGTTCTTC

V gene: TRBV2
J gene: TRBJ1-2
clone size: -
D gene: TRBD1
CDR3 protein: CASSRQGANYGYTF
CDR3 DNA: TGTGCCAGCAGTCGTCAGGGGGCCAACTATGGCTACACCTTC

V gene: TRBV13
J gene: TRBJ2-1
clone size: -
D gene: TRBD2
CDR3 protein: CASSHLTSGRRINEQFF
CDR3 DNA: TGTGCCAGCAGCCACCTTACTAGCGGGAGAAGAATAAATGAGCAGTTCTTC

V gene: TRBV29-1
J gene: TRBJ2-5
clone size: once
D gene: -
CDR3 protein: CSVGTTGSETQYF
CDR3 DNA: TGCAGCGTTGGGACGACAGGTTCAGAGACCCAGTACTTC

V gene: TRBV5-1
J gene: TRBJ1-2
clone size: -
D gene: -
CDR3 protein: CASSFNRDLGYTF
CDR3 DNA: TGCGCCAGCAGCTTTAACAGGGATCTTGGCTACACCTTC

V gene: TRBV21-1
J gene: TRBJ2-5
clone size: -
D gene: -
CDR3 protein: CASSKAAVPWTQYF
CDR3 DNA: TGTGCCAGCAGCAAAGCGGCGGTTCCTTGGACCCAGTACTTC

V gene: TRBV18
J gene: TRBJ1-1
clone size: -
D gene: TRBD1
CDR3 protein: CASSPRGQGNTEAFF
CDR3 DNA: TGTGCCAGCTCACCACGGGGACAGGGGAACACTGAAGCTTTCTTT

V gene: TRBV20-1
J gene: TRBJ2-1
clone size: -
D gene: TRBD2
CDR3 protein: CSASISGSPKNEQFF
CDR3 DNA: TGCAGTGCTAGTATTAGCGGGAGCCCGAAGAATGAGCAGTTCTTC

V gene: TRBV11-2
J gene: TRBJ1-4
clone size: -
D gene: TRBD1
CDR3 protein: CASTKLGGGANEKLFF
CDR3 DNA: TGTGCCAGCACCAAATTAGGAGGGGGCGCTAATGAAAAACTGTTTTTT

V gene: TRBV5-6
J gene: TRBJ2-1
clone size: -
D gene: -
CDR3 protein: CASSLSPNPTYNEQFF
CDR3 DNA: TGTGCCAGCAGCCTATCACCGAATCCCACCTACAATGAGCAGTTCTTC

V gene: TRBV19
J gene: TRBJ1-2
clone size: -
D gene: -
CDR3 protein: CASSIGNIPNGYTF
CDR3 DNA: TGTGCCAGTAGTATAGGCAACATTCCGAATGGCTACACCTTC

V gene: TRBV7-2
J gene: TRBJ1-5
clone size: -
D gene: -
CDR3 protein: CASSLDGGGNQPQHF
CDR3 DNA: TGTGCCAGCAGCTTAGATGGGGGGGGCAATCAGCCCCAGCATTTT

V gene: TRBV29-1
J gene: TRBJ2-7
clone size: few
D gene: TRBD2
CDR3 protein: CSVGGLAGDEQYF
CDR3 DNA: TGCAGCGTTGGGGGTTTAGCGGGAGACGAGCAGTACTTC

V gene: TRBV7-2
J gene: TRBJ2-5
clone size: -
D gene: -
CDR3 protein: CASSFNGGRETQYF
CDR3 DNA: TGTGCCAGCAGCTTCAACGGGGGAAGAGAGACCCAGTACTTC

V gene: TRBV28
J gene: TRBJ2-2
clone size: -
D gene: -
CDR3 protein: CASGPPGRELFF
CDR3 DNA: TGTGCCAGCGGACCCCCAGGGCGGGAGCTGTTTTTT

V gene: TRBV28
J gene: TRBJ1-1
clone size: -
D gene: TRBD1
CDR3 protein: CASVRSFGTGGNTEAFF
CDR3 DNA: TGTGCCAGCGTAAGAAGCTTCGGGACAGGGGGCAACACTGAAGCTTTCTTT

V gene: TRBV5-4
J gene: TRBJ2-5
clone size: -
D gene: TRBD1
CDR3 protein: CASSLAEGAETQYF
CDR3 DNA: TGTGCCAGCAGCTTGGCCGAGGGGGCAGAGACCCAGTACTTC

V gene: TRBV7-7
J gene: TRBJ1-5
clone size: -
D gene: TRBD1
CDR3 protein: CASETRGEAGTGDCQPQHF
CDR3 DNA: TGTGCCAGCGAAACACGGGGGGAAGCCGGGACAGGGGATTGTCAGCCCCAGCATTTT

V gene: TRBV6-5
J gene: TRBJ1-2
clone size: -
D gene: -
CDR3 protein: CASSYSARDTYGYTF
CDR3 DNA: TGTGCCAGCAGTTACTCGGCCAGGGATACCTATGGCTACACCTTC

V gene: TRBV5-4
J gene: TRBJ2-6
clone size: -
D gene: -
CDR3 protein: CASSTNSLSSGANVLTF
CDR3 DNA: TGTGCCAGCAGCACCAATAGCCTGAGCTCTGGGGCCAACGTCCTGACTTTC

V gene: TRBV28
J gene: TRBJ1-5
clone size: -
D gene: -
CDR3 protein: CASSLAQGRDYNQPQHF
CDR3 DNA: TGTGCCAGCAGTTTAGCCCAGGGCAGGGACTACAATCAGCCCCAGCATTTT

V gene: TRBV19
J gene: TRBJ2-1
clone size: -
D gene: TRBD2
CDR3 protein: CASSIGGGADEQFF
CDR3 DNA: TGTGCCAGTAGTATAGGCGGGGGGGCCGACGAGCAGTTCTTC

V gene: TRBV6-2/TRBV6-3
J gene: TRBJ2-7
clone size: -
D gene: -
CDR3 protein: CASSSPGNEQYF
CDR3 DNA: TGTGCCAGCAGCTCCCCCGGGAACGAGCAGTACTTC